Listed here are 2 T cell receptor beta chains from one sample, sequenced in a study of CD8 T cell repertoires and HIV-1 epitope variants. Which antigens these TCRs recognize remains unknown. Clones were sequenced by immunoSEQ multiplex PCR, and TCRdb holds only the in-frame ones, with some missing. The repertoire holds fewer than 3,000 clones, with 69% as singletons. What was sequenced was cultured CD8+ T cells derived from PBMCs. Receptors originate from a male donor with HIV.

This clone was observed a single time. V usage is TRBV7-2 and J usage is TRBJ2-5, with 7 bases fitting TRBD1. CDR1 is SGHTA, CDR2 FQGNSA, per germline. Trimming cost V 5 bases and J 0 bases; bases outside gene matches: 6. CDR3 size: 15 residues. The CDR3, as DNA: TGTGCCAGCAGCGCGACAGGGTTCGACCAAGAGACCCAGTACTTC. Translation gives CASSATGFDQETQYF.

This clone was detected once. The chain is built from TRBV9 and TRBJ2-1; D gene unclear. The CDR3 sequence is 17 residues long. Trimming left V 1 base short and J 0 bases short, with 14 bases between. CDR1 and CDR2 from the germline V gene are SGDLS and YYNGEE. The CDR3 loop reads CASSVQVDRPSYNEQFF. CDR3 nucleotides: TGTGCCAGCAGCGTACAGGTGGATCGGCCCTCCTACAATGAGCAGTTCTTC.